Below, 28 T cell receptor beta chains from the same sample are listed, as sequenced in a study of tumor-infiltrating lymphocytes in primary liver carcinoma. The study co-extracted DNA and RNA from around 20-30 mg of unsorted bulk tissue. TCR beta cDNA was prepared out of 500 ng total RNA by means of a constant-region primer. Employing slightly modified ARM-PCR, three nested multiplex PCR rounds were run, and these gave rise to the TCR beta libraries. The study ran its first two PCR rounds for approximately 10 cycles each, using TRBV1-TRBV30 forward primers and a C-beta reverse primer. MiXCR was run by TCRdb on the multiplex PCR reads, yielding one entry per CDR3 protein. The repertoire holds 90,000 to 150,000 distinct CDR3 sequences, with less than 75% as singletons. The sequenced material came from tumor-adjacent normal liver tissue. Receptor source: a woman aged 55-70 years with primary liver carcinoma and hepatitis B virus infection.

This clonotype was seen a single time. At one of its ends the junction is not consistent with the germline gene, which may arise from a read error. This rearrangement joins TRBV11-3 to TRBJ2-1, with 11 bases identical to TRBD2. Per the germline V gene, CDR1 is SGHNT and CDR2 is YENEEA. The CDR3 covers 17 residues. CDR3 sequence: CASSLGLLAGVYNDQFF. The CDR3 DNA reads TGTGCCAGCAGCTTAGGCCTACTAGCGGGAGTCTACAATGATCAGTTCTTC.

This clonotype was detected once. Germline and junction disagree at one end, which may indicate a read error. This chain links TRBV12-3 or TRBV12-4 with TRBJ1-1; D uncertain. The CDR3 totals 14 residues. In DNA, the CDR3 is TGTGCCAGCAGTCGACATGGCCAGTTAAGTGATGCTTCCTTT. Translated: CASSRHGQLSDASF.

Details on this clonotype: Sequence at one end of the junction differs from germline and may be a read error. The rearrangement links TRBV11-2 to TRBJ2-1, with TRBD2 identical over 13 bases. The CDR3 loop spans 17 amino acids. Germline CDR1 SGHAT, CDR2 FQNNGV. CDR3 coding DNA: TGTGCCGGCAGCTGGAGACTAGCGGGAGGACCGGGGGATGAGCAGTTCTTC. Translating gives CAGSWRLAGGPGDEQFF.

The count of this clonotype is one. Since a much larger clone is just one base distant, this may be a read error. This CDR3 is CALSALRGHFEAFF. CDR3 bases: TGTGCCTTGAGTGCCCTCCGGGGACACTTCGAAGCTTTCTTT. This chain connects TRBV30 to TRBJ1-1; D may be TRBD1 (6 bases). This CDR3 is built from 14 residues. Per germline, CDR1 GTSNPN and CDR2 SVGIG (reference sequence). Full variable domain (remainder filled in from reference TRBV30 and TRBJ1-1): SQTIHQWPATLVQPVGSPLSLECTVEGTSNPNLYWYRQAAGRGLQLLFYSVGIGQISSEVPQNLSASRPQDRQFILSSKKLLLSDSGFYLCALSALRGHFEAFFGQGTRLTVV.

Notes on this clonotype: Given a much more abundant clone one base away, this may be a read error. V and J are TRBV7-8 and TRBJ2-5; maybe TRBD2 (6 bases). The length of the CDR3 is 15 residues. Trimming took 6 bases from V and 5 from J, leaving 19 bases between them. Germline V lookup: CDR1 SGHVS, CDR2 FQNEAQ. The CDR3 sequence is CASSPPGTPRETQYF. The CDR3 DNA reads as TGTGCCAGCAGTCCACCTGGGACTCCTAGGGAGACCCAGTACTTC.

Note on this clonotype: Since the CDR3 does not end with the conserved phenylalanine or tryptophan, this likely comes from a read error. The chain joins TRBV6-5 to TRBJ2-1; D gene uncertain. CDR1 MNHEY and CDR2 SVGAGI come from the germline V gene. The CDR3 is made up of 11 amino acids. CDR3 in amino acids: CASSYGNEQFL. As DNA, the CDR3 is TGTGCCAGCAGTTACGGCAATGAACAGTTCCTC.

Concerning this clonotype: Its ends do not fully match the called genes, so a read error is possible. J is TRBJ2-2 and V is TRBV11-3; 9 bases agree with TRBD2. The germline V gene has CDR1 SGHNT and CDR2 YENEEA. The CDR3 extends over 17 amino acids. The CDR3 region has the DNA TGTGCCAGCAGCCTAGGTAGGCTAGCGGGAAACGCCGGGGAGCTGGTTTTT. This sequence encodes CASSLGRLAGNAGELVF. The whole variable domain, remainder taken from reference TRBV11-3 and TRBJ2-2, is EAGVVQSPRYKIIEKKQPVAFWCNPISGHNTLYWYLQNLGQGPELLIRYENEEAVDDSQLPKDRFSAERLKGVDSTLKIQPAELGDSAVYLCASSLGRLAGNAGELVFGEGSRLTVL.

J is TRBJ2-7 and V is TRBV11-2; a weak D match, TRBD2 (5 bases). V was trimmed by 0 bases and J by 3 bases, leaving 15 bases between them. The CDR3 extends over 16 amino acids. The germline CDR1 and CDR2 sequences are SGHAT and FQNNGV. CDR3 DNA: TGTGCCAGCAGCTTAGAGTCGAGAGCAGGAGGCTACGAGCAGTACTTC. This encodes CASSLESRAGGYEQYF.

Remarks on this clonotype: A junction end diverges from the germline sequence, so it may reflect a read error. V and J are TRBV4-1 and TRBJ2-7; D not resolved. The CDR3 spans 15 residues. Germline V CDR1 and CDR2: MGHRA, YSYEKL. DNA for the CDR3: TGCGCCAGTAGCCAGTCTAACCAGAGAAATTACGAGCAGTACTTC. Encoded protein: CASSQSNQRNYEQYF.

This clonotype has at least ten counts. DNA of the CDR3: TGCGCCAGCAGCCAAGTATATCGGACAGGGAGGGATCCGCCCCAGCATTTT. Residues: CASSQVYRTGRDPPQHF. The chain combines TRBV4-1 with TRBJ1-5, with TRBD1 matching 8 bases. Trimming took 1 base from V and 9 from J; bases not matched to a gene: 14. Per the germline V gene, CDR1 is MGHRA and CDR2 is YSYEKL. The CDR3 length is 17 residues.

Concerning this clonotype itself: At one end the junction does not follow the germline gene, possibly because of a read error. The chain carries TRBV7-8 and TRBJ2-1, with no clear D. Germline V gene lookup returns CDR1 SGHVS and CDR2 FQNEAQ. The CDR3 consists of 15 residues. CDR3 in amino acids: CASSPQMGSYNEQLF. The CDR3 DNA sequence: TGTGCCAGCAGCCCCCAGATGGGCTCCTACAATGAGCAGCTCTTC.

Concerning this clonotype itself: One end of the junction is discordant with germline, which a read error may explain. The genes are TRBV30 and TRBJ2-1; 8 nucleotides agree with TRBD2. Germline V lookup: CDR1 GTSNPN, CDR2 SVGIG (reference sequence). The CDR3 totals 16 residues. The DNA of the CDR3 is TGTGTCTGGACCGGCCACGGGACTAGTGCCTACAATGAGCAGTTCTTC. The encoded protein is CVWTGHGTSAYNEQFF.

In the case of this clonotype: Being one base from a much bigger clone, this may be a read error. The chain is built from TRBV5-1 and TRBJ2-5, with D unresolved. This CDR3 spans 15 amino acids. Germline CDR1 is SGHRS and CDR2 is YFSETQ. Here the CDR3 reads CASSLTVTLQVTQYF. Written as DNA, the CDR3 is TGCGCCAGCAGCTTGACAGTTACCCTCCAAGTGACCCAGTACTTC.

Only one count was recorded for this clonotype. The CDR3 does not close with the conserved phenylalanine or tryptophan, likely indicating a read error. The V and J genes are TRBV4-1 and TRBJ1-2, with TRBD1 as a possible D gene (6 bases). The CDR3 runs to 16 residues. Germline loops: CDR1 MGHRA, CDR2 YSYEKL. CDR3 amino acids: CASSQDQWTESGGYTS. The DNA for the CDR3 is TGTGCCAGCAGCCAAGATCAGTGGACAGAATCGGGTGGCTACACCTCC.

The gene calls are TRBV5-5 and TRBJ2-1; possibly TRBD1 for D (6 bases). The CDR3 runs to 14 residues. The germline V gene has CDR1 SGHKS and CDR2 YYEKEE (reference sequence). Trimming stripped 4 bases from V and 5 bases from J, with 13 bases between. The CDR3 DNA follows: TGTGCCAGCAGCCTTGGCAGGGGTAACAATGAGCAGTTCTTC. It yields the protein CASSLGRGNNEQFF.

On this clonotype: This could be a read error, since a much larger clone is one nucleotide away. CDR3 sequence reads: CASSFGSLAGADTRYF. The CDR3 bases are TGTGCCAGCAGCTTCGGGTCCCTAGCGGGAGCAGATACGCGGTATTTT. The chain employs TRBV5-4 and TRBJ2-3; TRBD2 agrees at 10 bases. CDR3 size: 16 residues. Germline CDR1 and CDR2: SGHNT and YYREEE (reference sequence).

This clonotype was observed many times. The chain recombines TRBV12-3 or TRBV12-4 with TRBJ1-2; perhaps TRBD1 as D (5 bases). The CDR3 is made up of 15 amino acids. Trimming took 5 bases from V and 4 from J, leaving 17 bases between them. CDR3 in amino acids: CASSTQGRAVYGYTF. The CDR3 region has the DNA TGTGCCAGCAGTACCCAGGGCAGGGCCGTCTATGGCTACACCTTC.

As regards this clonotype: An end of the junction does not agree with germline; a read error may underlie this. The rearrangement uses TRBV29-1 and TRBJ2-2; tentatively, D is TRBD1 or TRBD2 (5 bases each). The CDR3 runs 13 residues. Germline CDR1 reads SQVTM; CDR2 reads ANQGSEA. The chain's CDR3 is CSAGTANTEELFF. The DNA for the CDR3 is TGCAGCGCCGGGACGGCGAACACCGAGGAGCTCTTTTTT.

The sample holds many counts of this clonotype. The rearrangement joins TRBV4-1 to TRBJ2-1; tentative D call: TRBD2 (6 bases). Per germline, CDR1 MGHRA and CDR2 YSYEKL. V dropped 3 bases and J dropped 4 bases, with 19 bases sitting between them. CDR3 length: 17 residues. The CDR3 protein is CASSHLLGQGLYNEQFF. Here the CDR3 DNA reads TGCGCCAGCAGCCACCTCCTTGGGCAGGGACTTTACAATGAGCAGTTCTTC.

The table lists this clonotype with a count of one. The gene calls are TRBV6-4 and TRBJ2-3; no definite D call. V was clipped by 6 bases and J by 2 bases, with 18 bases between them. The CDR3 is 16 residues long. Per the germline V gene, CDR1 is MRHNA and CDR2 is SNTAGT. Written as DNA, the CDR3 is TGTGCCAGCAGAGACGTAGCTGGAGTGTCCACAGATACGCAGTATTTT. Protein sequence: CASRDVAGVSTDTQYF.

In this sample, this clonotype turned up once. The V gene is TRBV11-2, the J gene TRBJ2-3, with TRBD2 matching over 10 bases. The CDR3 length is 17 residues. After removal of 0 bases from V and 12 bases from J, the junction contained 15 bases not matched to a gene. CDR1 SGHAT and CDR2 FQNNGV come from the germline V gene. The CDR3 loop is CASSLDRLAGCFDIQYF. The CDR3 coding sequence is TGTGCCAGCAGCTTAGATCGACTAGCGGGCTGTTTTGATATTCAGTATTTT.

The chain couples TRBV11-3 to TRBJ2-7; TRBD1 matches at 7 bases. Germline CDR1 is SGHNT and CDR2 is YENEEA. The CDR3 runs 13 residues. CDR3 DNA sequence: TGTGTCAGCAGCGTGGGACAGTCCTACGAGCAGTACGTC. Its translation is CVSSVGQSYEQYV.

On this clonotype itself: An end of the junction does not agree with germline; a read error may underlie this. This chain uses TRBV6-4 with TRBJ2-3; a weak D match, TRBD2 (5 bases). The germline CDR1 and CDR2 sequences are MRHNA and SNTAGT. The CDR3 runs 16 residues. The CDR3 DNA reads as TGTGCCAGCAGTGAGTCTAGTGGGTCTAGCACAGATACGCGGTATTTT. This codes for CASSESSGSSTDTRYF.

The DNA for the CDR3 is TGTGCCAGCAGGGAAGGGGGAAAGTCGACCAGGGAGCTGTTTTTT. Its translation: CASREGGKSTRELFF. This sequence joins TRBV28 and TRBJ2-2; possible D gene TRBD1, 6 bases. The CDR3 consists of 15 residues. CDR1 is MDHEN, CDR2 SYDVKM, per germline. V was trimmed by 6 bases and J by 9 bases, leaving 20 bases between them.

The chain couples TRBV5-5 to TRBJ2-2; D assignment may be TRBD1 or TRBD2 (6 bases each). The V gene lost 2 bases and the J gene lost 9 bases, with 17 bases spanning the gap. Germline V CDR1 and CDR2: SGHKS, YYEKEE (reference sequence). CDR3 length equals 15 residues. The CDR3 here is CASSFGGGNIRELFF. The CDR3 DNA is TGTGCCAGCAGCTTTGGAGGGGGGAACATAAGGGAGCTGTTTTTT.

This clonotype was observed many times. The CDR3 spells CSVGGSSGANVLTF. CDR3 sequence (DNA): TGCAGCGTTGGCGGATCCTCTGGGGCCAACGTCCTGACTTTC. The chain has TRBV29-1 and TRBJ2-6; D uncertain. CDR3 length: 14 amino acids. Germline V CDR1 and CDR2: SQVTM, ANQGSEA. Between the trimmed V and J ends, which lost 4 bases and 0 bases, there was a span of 7 bases.

Comment on this clonotype: A junction boundary mismatches the germline segment, possibly from a read error. V gene TRBV7-2 combines with J gene TRBJ2-6; D perhaps matches TRBD2 (6 bases). The CDR3 length is 18 residues. Germline V gene lookup returns CDR1 SGHTA and CDR2 FQGNSA. As DNA, the CDR3 is TGTGCTAGCGGCTTCGTGGGACCGGTGGCGTCTGGGGCCAACCTCCTGACTTTC. This gives the protein CASGFVGPVASGANLLTF.

In the case of this clonotype: This may arise from a read error, as a much more abundant clone is one base away. The chain joins TRBV10-3 to TRBJ1-1; tentatively, D is TRBD1 (5 bases). CDR1 and CDR2 from the germline V gene are ENHRY and SYGVKD. This CDR3 contains 12 residues. CDR3 region: CAIRGDAAEALF. CDR3 nucleotide sequence: TGTGCCATCAGGGGGGACGCAGCCGAAGCTCTCTTT.